This TCR beta chain was sequenced during a study of cytomegalovirus exposure and HLA in healthy donors. The assay was immunoSEQ multiplex PCR, and TCRdb's table has in-frame clones only and misses some. The data hold 120,000 to 150,000 clones, with around 88% observed a single time. The V and J ends lost 0 bases and 4 bases, in that order; junction bases with no gene match: 9. In germline, CDR1 is SGHRS, CDR2 YFSETQ. This CDR3 is built from 17 residues. To note about this clone: The antigen is undetermined.

General study results and limits: For cytomegalovirus status, the classifier reportedly gave diagnoses with high specificity and sensitivity. In the 95 to 150 validation repertoires, just under 95% of cluster scores exceeded 0, per a later analysis.

Sequencing was performed on PBMCs. V and J are TRBV5-1 and TRBJ2-2, with 7 nucleotides matching TRBD2. The source of this sequence is a woman aged 18-29 years in good health and CMV-seropositive. This CDR3 reads CASSLDPGGSVTGELFF. The CDR3 nucleotides are TGCGCCAGCAGCTTGGATCCGGGAGGCTCGGTCACCGGGGAGCTGTTTTTT.